This T cell receptor (beta chain) derives from a study of control samples from healthy donors and cancer patients. Here immunoSEQ multiplex PCR was the method, and the copy in TCRdb shows in-frame clones only, minus some. Altogether just under 80,000 clones are present, around 90% being singletons, with the ten largest covering 1.9%. The CDR3 covers 17 residues. V shed 3 bases, J shed 1 base, and the junction held 6 bases outside the gene matches. CDR1 is SEHNR, CDR2 FQNEAQ, per germline (reference sequence). This sequence was found in a woman aged 55-69 years with head and neck cancer. The sample consisted of PBMCs. This chain connects TRBV7-9 to TRBJ2-2; 9 nucleotides line up with TRBD1. Written as DNA, the CDR3 is TGTGCCAGCAGCTTGACTGCGGGACAGGGGAACACCGGGGAGCTGTTTTTT. This encodes CASSLTAGQGNTGELFF.